A single sample is the source of the 22 T cell receptor beta chains below, sequenced in a study of technical replicates of blood from a few donors. The repertoire was sequenced with immunoSEQ multiplex PCR; TCRdb's copy has only in-frame clones and lacks some. The table lists about 84,000 clones, roughly 90% of them singletons, with about 0.26% in the top ten. The sequencing input was T cells isolated from PBMCs. The receptors come from a human donor in good health.

J is TRBJ1-2 and V is TRBV6-5; 7 bases are shared with TRBD1. The V and J ends lost 1 base and 5 bases, in that order; junction bases with no gene match: 10. From germline, CDR1 is MNHEY and CDR2 SVGAGI. The CDR3 sequence is 16 residues long. CDR3 sequence reads: CASSYFTGDRVYGYTF. The CDR3 region has the DNA TGTGCCAGCAGTTACTTCACAGGGGATAGAGTGTATGGCTACACCTTC.

The chain has TRBV2 and TRBJ2-5; 7 bases match TRBD2. J was trimmed by 4 bases and V by 7 bases; bases with no gene match: 12. CDR3 size: 15 residues. Germline values: CDR1 SNHLY, CDR2 FYNNEI. The CDR3 nucleotides read TGTGCCAGCAAATCGGGCGGGAGATGGGTAGAGACCCAGTACTTC. This gives the protein CASKSGGRWVETQYF.

This clone appeared a single time. The chain recombines TRBV7-9 with TRBJ1-2; D uncertain. There are 11 residues in the CDR3. Germline V gene data show CDR1 as SEHNR and CDR2 as FQNEAQ (reference sequence). The CDR3 region has the DNA TGTGCGGGTTGGAGGAACTATGGCTACACCTTC. It is translated as CAGWRNYGYTF. The full variable domain, its missing parts supplied by reference TRBV7-9 and TRBJ1-2, is DTGVSQNPRHKITKRGQNVTFRCDPISEHNRLYWYRQTLGQGPEFLTYFQNEAQLEKSRLLSDRFSAERPKGSFSTLEIQRTEQGDSAMYLCAGWRNYGYTFGSGTRLTVV.

This clone appeared a few times. The chain has TRBV13 and TRBJ2-1, with 13 bases aligning to TRBD2. Germline CDR1 and CDR2: PRHDT and FYEKMQ (reference sequence). This CDR3 has 19 amino acids. Trimming cost V 5 bases and J 8 bases; bases outside gene matches: 18. CDR3 DNA: TGTGCCAGCAGCCCAGGACTAGCGGGAGCCATACGGGGGAGATATGAGCAGTTCTTC. This translates into CASSPGLAGAIRGRYEQFF.

CDR3 sequence (DNA): TGTGCCAGCAGCCTCGGGACTAATCAAGAGACCCAGTACTTC. It encodes CASSLGTNQETQYF. The rearrangement links TRBV11-2 to TRBJ2-5, with 7 nucleotides matching TRBD2. Unmatched junction bases numbered 5, after V lost 5 bases and J lost 2 bases. CDR3 length equals 14 residues. Germline CDR1 reads SGHAT; CDR2 reads FQNNGV.

The chain is built from TRBV30 and TRBJ1-6, with 8 nucleotides matching TRBD1. Germline V gene sequence: CDR1 GTSNPN, CDR2 SVGIG (reference sequence). V shed 4 bases, J shed 7 bases, and the junction held 12 bases outside the gene matches. The CDR3 has 16 amino acids. DNA for the CDR3: TGTGCCTGGAAGCGACAGGGGACTCCTGACAATTCACCCCTCCACTTT. Translating gives CAWKRQGTPDNSPLHF.

This chain connects TRBV19 to TRBJ1-1; tentative D call: TRBD1 (6 bases). Looked up from germline, CDR1 is LNHDA and CDR2 is SQIVND (reference sequence). V lost 3 bases to trimming and J lost 3 bases, with 14 bases between them. CDR3 length: 15 residues. The CDR3 nucleotides read TGTGCCAGTAGTATCTTCGGCAGGGGTGACACTGAAGCTTTCTTT. Its protein product is CASSIFGRGDTEAFF.

The chain links TRBV9 to TRBJ2-1; no clear D gene. The CDR3 has 14 amino acids. The ends were cut back, 3 bases at V and 8 bases at J, with 15 bases in the middle. The germline V gene encodes CDR1 SGDLS and CDR2 YYNGEE. CDR3 in DNA: TGTGCCAGCAGCGGCGTCGAGCGTCATGATGAGCAGTTCTTC. Its protein is CASSGVERHDEQFF.

The chain is built from TRBV7-9 and TRBJ1-3; 7 positions agree with TRBD1. The trim removed 5 bases at V and 1 base at J, leaving 11 bases unmatched. The CDR3 consists of 17 residues. The germline CDR1 and CDR2 sequences are SEHNR and FQNEAQ (reference sequence). DNA of the CDR3: TGTGCCAGCAGCCTACGACCAGGGGGAATTTCTGGAAACACCATATATTTT. Its protein product is CASSLRPGGISGNTIYF.

The chain couples TRBV7-9 to TRBJ1-5; a possible D gene is TRBD1 (6 bases). Trimming removed 5 bases at V and 4 bases at J, with 15 bases between. Germline assignment: CDR1 SEHNR and CDR2 FQNEAQ (reference sequence). There are 15 residues in the CDR3. The CDR3 bases are TGTGCCAGCAGCCCAGGGGCCGAGGGTAATCAGCCCCAGCATTTT. The encoded protein is CASSPGAEGNQPQHF. The full variable domain, its missing parts supplied by reference TRBV7-9 and TRBJ1-5, is DTGVSQNPRHKITKRGQNVTFRCDPISEHNRLYWYRQTLGQGPEFLTYFQNEAQLEKSRLLSDRFSAERPKGSFSTLEIQRTEQGDSAMYLCASSPGAEGNQPQHFGDGTRLSIL.

This chain links TRBV27 with TRBJ2-7; 8 nucleotides line up with TRBD2. This CDR3 spans 18 amino acids. With 0 bases clipped from V and 4 bases from J, the junction kept 14 bases outside the gene matches. CDR1 MNHEY and CDR2 SMNVEV come from the germline V gene (reference sequence). CDR3 sequence: CASSLSAAGDEKVYEQYF. The CDR3 nucleotides are TGTGCCAGCAGTTTATCAGCAGCGGGGGACGAAAAGGTGTACGAGCAGTACTTC.

This clone was detected once. V and J are TRBV4-1 and TRBJ1-2; the D gene is possibly TRBD1 (6 bases). The CDR3 runs to 15 residues. The V gene lost 0 bases and the J gene lost 7 bases, with 15 bases spanning the gap. Germline CDR1 and CDR2: MGHRA and YSYEKL. Written as DNA, the CDR3 is TGCGCCAGCAGCCAAGAGGGCAGGGGAGGGAGTGGCTACACCTTC. Its protein is CASSQEGRGGSGYTF.

The CDR3 reads CASSFRHLTSPSDDEQFF. The CDR3 bases are TGTGCCAGCAGTTTCCGACACCTGACTAGCCCGTCCGACGATGAGCAGTTCTTC. The chain links TRBV28 to TRBJ2-1; 7 positions agree with TRBD2. V lost 3 bases, J lost 8 bases, and 19 bases stayed unmatched. Germline-derived CDR1 and CDR2 are MDHEN and SYDVKM. The CDR3 is made up of 18 amino acids.

Regarding this clone: The junction shows a germline mismatch at one end, possibly a read error. The V call is TRBV5-1, the J call TRBJ2-3; 9 bases agree with TRBD2. Germline CDR1 reads SGHRS; CDR2 reads YFSETQ. The CDR3 has 16 amino acids. CDR3 sequence (DNA): TGCGCCAACAGCTTGGTGGTAGCGGGAGAGGGAGATACGCAGTATTTT. Its protein is CANSLVVAGEGDTQYF. The whole variable domain, remainder taken from reference TRBV5-1 and TRBJ2-3, is KAGVTQTPRYLIKTRGQQVTLSCSPISGHRSVSWYQQTPGQGLQFLFEYFSETQRNKGNFPGRFSGRQFSNSRSEMNVSTLELGDSALYLCANSLVVAGEGDTQYFGPGTRLTVL.

The chain employs TRBV2 and TRBJ2-6; weak D call: TRBD2 (6 bases). The CDR3 has 15 residues. The V gene's germline CDR1 is SNHLY and CDR2 FYNNEI. V shed 5 bases and J shed 0 bases, with 8 bases lying between them. The CDR3 here is CASSMEGSGANVLTF. For the CDR3, the DNA is TGTGCCAGCAGTATGGAGGGCTCTGGGGCCAACGTCCTGACTTTC.

The chain employs TRBV5-4 and TRBJ1-2; D might be TRBD1 (5 bases). This CDR3 region has 13 residues. Germline loops: CDR1 SGHNT, CDR2 YYREEE (reference sequence). The V end lost 4 bases, the J end lost 2 bases, and 9 bases lay between the germline ends. CDR3 sequence (DNA): TGTGCCAGCAGCACGGACACGAACTATGGCTACACCTTC. Translating it yields CASSTDTNYGYTF.

The chain is built from TRBV6-6 and TRBJ2-2; D possibly corresponds to TRBD2 (6 bases). V lost 6 bases, J lost 0 bases, and 8 bases lay in between. The CDR3 contains 14 residues. Looked up from germline, CDR1 is MNHNY and CDR2 is SVGAGI (reference sequence). The DNA for the CDR3 is TGTGCCAGCAGCTTAGCGGCGAACACCGGGGAGCTGTTTTTT. Translating it yields CASSLAANTGELFF.

V usage is TRBV4-1 and J usage is TRBJ1-1; 7 bases agree with TRBD1. This CDR3 contains 15 residues. Unmatched junction bases numbered 8, after V lost 2 bases and J lost 5 bases. The germline V gene has CDR1 MGHRA and CDR2 YSYEKL. This CDR3 is CASSQRDRVTTEAFF. The DNA of the CDR3 is TGCGCCAGCAGCCAACGAGACAGGGTGACGACTGAAGCTTTCTTT.

This clone was observed once. V usage is TRBV10-2 and J usage is TRBJ2-7; possible D gene TRBD1, 6 bases. Trimming took off 8 bases at V and 3 bases at J, with 14 bases between the two ends. CDR3 length: 13 amino acids. Germline V gene lookup returns CDR1 WSHSY and CDR2 SAAADI. This CDR3 reads CASSTGLNYEQYF. DNA of the CDR3: TGCGCCAGCTCTACAGGGTTGAACTACGAGCAGTACTTC.

This sequence joins TRBV2 and TRBJ2-1; D is undetermined. The germline V and J ends were trimmed by 2 bases and 4 bases, with 6 bases remaining between them. This CDR3 comprises 13 residues. The germline V gene has CDR1 SNHLY and CDR2 FYNNEI. This CDR3 is CASSELSYNEQFF. The CDR3 region has the DNA TGTGCCAGCAGTGAACTCAGTTACAATGAGCAGTTCTTC.

This clone has a single count. This chain uses TRBV19 with TRBJ2-2, with TRBD2 identical over 12 bases. The CDR3 is 14 amino acids. Germline-derived CDR1 and CDR2 are LNHDA and SQIVND (reference sequence). Unmatched junction bases numbered 4, after V lost 9 bases and J lost 5 bases. The DNA of the CDR3 is TGTGCCAGCCTAGCGGGAGGGCGGACCGGGGAGCTGTTTTTT. Translated: CASLAGGRTGELFF.

This clone was recorded a few times. The rearrangement joins TRBV4-1 to TRBJ2-3; 12 nucleotides line up with TRBD2. J was trimmed by 1 base and V by 1 base; bases with no gene match: 0. The length of the CDR3 is 16 residues. Germline V lookup: CDR1 MGHRA, CDR2 YSYEKL. Here the CDR3 reads CASSQGLAGGTDTQYF. The CDR3 region has the DNA TGCGCCAGCAGCCAAGGACTAGCGGGGGGCACAGATACGCAGTATTTT.